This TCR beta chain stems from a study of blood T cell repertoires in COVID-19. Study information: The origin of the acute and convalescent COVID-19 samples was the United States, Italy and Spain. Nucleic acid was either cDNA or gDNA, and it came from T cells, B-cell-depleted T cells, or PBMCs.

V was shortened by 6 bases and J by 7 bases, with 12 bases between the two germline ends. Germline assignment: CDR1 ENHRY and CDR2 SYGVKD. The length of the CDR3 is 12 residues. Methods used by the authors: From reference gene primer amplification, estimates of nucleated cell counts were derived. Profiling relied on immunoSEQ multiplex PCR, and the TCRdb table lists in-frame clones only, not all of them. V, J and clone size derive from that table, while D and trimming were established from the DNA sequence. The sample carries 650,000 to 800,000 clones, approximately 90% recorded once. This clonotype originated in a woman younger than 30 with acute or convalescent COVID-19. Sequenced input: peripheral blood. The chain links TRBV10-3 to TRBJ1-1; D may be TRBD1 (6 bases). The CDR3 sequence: CAISRDTLEAFF. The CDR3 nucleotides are TGTGCCATCAGCCGGGACACCCTTGAAGCTTTCTTT.